Listed below are T cell receptor beta chains from one sample, sequenced in a study of beta chain features in type 1 diabetes. TCRdb's copy holds only in-frame clones and misses some; the assay was immunoSEQ multiplex PCR. The repertoire includes about 210,000 clones, approximately 11% of them detected once, and over 1% sits in the top ten. The sample comprised central memory CD4+ T cells from blood. All receptors come from a man aged 18 to 29 in good health. CDR3s include the opening cysteine and the closing phenylalanine or tryptophan. A D gene is named only where the DNA matches it firmly. The listing skips clone size in some rows; elsewhere it reads once, few, many or a size class.

cdr3_length: 18
d_call: TRBD2
clone_size: -
v_call: TRBV7-9
j_call: TRBJ2-3
cdr3_nt: TGTGCCAGCAGCTTAGCCCTTAGTAGCGGGAGAGTCTCAGATACGCAGTATTTT
cdr3_aa: CASSLALSSGRVSDTQYF

cdr3_length: 11
d_call: -
clone_size: -
v_call: TRBV20-1
j_call: TRBJ1-2
cdr3_nt: TGCAGTGCTAGTTTCCGGTCGGGCTACACCTTC
cdr3_aa: CSASFRSGYTF

cdr3_length: 15
d_call: TRBD1
clone_size: -
v_call: TRBV5-1
j_call: TRBJ2-2
cdr3_nt: TGCGCCAGCAGCTTGTACAGGGGAAGCACCGGGGAGCTGTTTTTT
cdr3_aa: CASSLYRGSTGELFF

cdr3_length: 14
d_call: -
clone_size: few
v_call: TRBV30
j_call: TRBJ1-4
cdr3_nt: TGTGCCTGGAGTGCCGGGGTGGGGGCTGAAAAACTGTTTTTT
cdr3_aa: CAWSAGVGAEKLFF

cdr3_length: 14
d_call: TRBD1
clone_size: few
v_call: TRBV9
j_call: TRBJ2-3
cdr3_nt: TGTGCCAGCAGCCGGACAGGGGCATCTGATACGCAGTATTTT
cdr3_aa: CASSRTGASDTQYF

cdr3_length: 16
d_call: TRBD1
clone_size: -
v_call: TRBV9
j_call: TRBJ1-1
cdr3_nt: TGTGCCAGCAGCGCACGACCGGGGACAGGGAAGACTGAAGCTTTCTTT
cdr3_aa: CASSARPGTGKTEAFF

cdr3_length: 16
d_call: -
clone_size: once
v_call: TRBV4-1
j_call: TRBJ2-7
cdr3_nt: TGCGCCAGCAGCCAATCGCCGGGACCCAGAATTTACGAGCAGTACTTC
cdr3_aa: CASSQSPGPRIYEQYF

cdr3_length: 14
d_call: -
clone_size: -
v_call: TRBV27
j_call: TRBJ2-5
cdr3_nt: TGTGCCAGCAGTACCAACTTCTGGGGGGAGACCCAGTACTTC
cdr3_aa: CASSTNFWGETQYF

cdr3_length: 12
d_call: -
clone_size: few
v_call: TRBV5-6
j_call: TRBJ2-1
cdr3_nt: TGTGCCAGCAGCTTAGACTCAGGGAAGCAGTTCTTC
cdr3_aa: CASSLDSGKQFF

cdr3_length: 13
d_call: -
clone_size: many
v_call: TRBV28
j_call: TRBJ2-7
cdr3_nt: TGTGCCAGCAAGAGCGGCCCCCGGGACGAGCAGTACTTC
cdr3_aa: CASKSGPRDEQYF

cdr3_length: 16
d_call: TRBD1
clone_size: few
v_call: TRBV2
j_call: TRBJ2-6
cdr3_nt: TGTGCCAGCAGTGAAACAGGGGCTTCTGGGGCCAACGTCCTGACTTTC
cdr3_aa: CASSETGASGANVLTF

cdr3_length: 13
d_call: -
clone_size: -
v_call: TRBV29-1
j_call: TRBJ2-7
cdr3_nt: TGCAGCGCCCGGGACGGAGGCTCCTACGAGCAGTACTTC
cdr3_aa: CSARDGGSYEQYF

cdr3_length: 14
d_call: TRBD1
clone_size: few
v_call: TRBV11-2
j_call: TRBJ2-2
cdr3_nt: TGTGCCAGCAGCCGACTGACAGGGTACGGGGAGCTGTTTTTT
cdr3_aa: CASSRLTGYGELFF

cdr3_length: 13
d_call: -
clone_size: few
v_call: TRBV2
j_call: TRBJ1-1
cdr3_nt: TGTGCCAGCTCCCCGGGAGTAAACACTGAAGCTTTCTTT
cdr3_aa: CASSPGVNTEAFF

cdr3_length: 18
d_call: -
clone_size: -
v_call: TRBV18
j_call: TRBJ2-3
cdr3_nt: TGTGCCAGCTCACAGACCCAAGGGAGCTCGGGACGCGCAGATACGCAGTATTTT
cdr3_aa: CASSQTQGSSGRADTQYF

cdr3_length: 10
d_call: -
clone_size: few
v_call: TRBV2
j_call: TRBJ2-5
cdr3_nt: TGTGCCAGCAGTGCGTCAAGGGCGTACTTC
cdr3_aa: CASSASRAYF